A single sample is the source of the 23 T cell receptor beta chains below, sequenced in a study of blood T cell repertoires in COVID-19. Some clones are missing from TCRdb's copy, which holds only in-frame ones; the method was immunoSEQ multiplex PCR. The table includes roughly 14,000 clones, around 86% detected once. The sequenced material came from peripheral blood. The source of these receptors is a man older than 75 with active or convalescent COVID-19.

The CDR3 spells CASSRNLGLQGAGANVLTF. CDR3 DNA sequence: TGTGCCAGCAGCCGGAATCTGGGACTTCAGGGCGCTGGGGCCAACGTCCTGACTTTC. V and J are TRBV13 and TRBJ2-6, with D possibly matching TRBD2 (6 bases). The CDR3 contains 19 residues. V was cut by 5 bases and J by 2 bases, with 22 bases left in between. Germline V gives CDR1 PRHDT, CDR2 FYEKMQ (reference sequence).

The chain carries TRBV19 and TRBJ2-1; TRBD1 is a possible D gene (5 bases). The germline V and J ends were trimmed by 5 bases and 5 bases, with 13 bases remaining between them. The CDR3 length is 14 residues. The germline V gene has CDR1 LNHDA and CDR2 SQIVND (reference sequence). CDR3 sequence: CASSYTTRDNEQFF. CDR3 nucleotides: TGTGCCAGTAGTTATACGACCAGGGACAATGAGCAGTTCTTC.

The CDR3 coding sequence is TGTGCCAGCAGCCCTCCGTACCAAGAGACCCAGTACTTC. This codes for CASSPPYQETQYF. V and J are TRBV3-1 (or the pseudogene TRBV3-2) and TRBJ2-5; D is undetermined. CDR3 length: 13 amino acids. From germline, CDR1 is LGHDT and CDR2 YNNKEL (reference sequence). The germline V and J ends were trimmed by 4 bases and 0 bases, with 6 bases remaining between them.

The chain couples TRBV21-1 to TRBJ2-3; the table's D call of TRBD2 was not tested on the DNA. TRBV21-1 constitutes a pseudogene. The CDR3 runs 18 residues. The CDR3 here is CASSRTFTSGVRTDTQYF. CDR3 nucleotide sequence: TGTGCCAGCAGCAGAACTTTTACTAGCGGGGTTCGCACAGATACGCAGTATTTT.

V gene TRBV6-1 combines with J gene TRBJ1-1, with a possible D match to TRBD1 (5 bases). V dropped 2 bases and J dropped 0 bases, with 10 bases sitting between them. This CDR3 is built from 15 residues. The germline V gene has CDR1 MNHNS and CDR2 SASEGT. The CDR3 bases are TGTGCCAGCAGTGAAATTGCGGACATGAACACTGAAGCTTTCTTT. Translating it yields CASSEIADMNTEAFF.

In its sample, this clone ranks as medium-sized. The chain recombines TRBV5-5 with TRBJ1-5; no firm D call. CDR1 SGHKS and CDR2 YYEKEE come from the germline V gene (reference sequence). The ends were cut back, 4 bases at V and 7 bases at J, with 15 bases in the middle. The CDR3 sequence is 14 residues long. In nucleotides, the CDR3 is TGTGCCAGCAGCCCCGGGCCGGGGAACCAGCCCCAGCATTTT. This gives the protein CASSPGPGNQPQHF. The variable domain in full, completed from reference TRBV5-5 and TRBJ1-5, reads DAGVTQSPTHLIKTRGQQVTLRCSPISGHKSVSWYQQVLGQGPQFIFQYYEKEERGRGNFPDRFSARQFPNYSSELNVNALLLGDSALYLCASSPGPGNQPQHFGDGTRLSIL.

This chain joins TRBV2 and TRBJ1-6; perhaps TRBD1 as D (6 bases). Germline values: CDR1 SNHLY, CDR2 FYNNEI. This CDR3 has 14 residues. With 4 bases removed from V and 9 bases from J, the gap between germline ends came to 13 bases. The CDR3 loop reads CASSGGRGSSPLHF. As DNA, the CDR3 is TGTGCCAGCAGTGGTGGTAGGGGGAGTTCACCCCTCCACTTT.

This chain uses TRBV7-9 with TRBJ2-1, with no clear D. The CDR3 is 13 residues long. V lost 5 bases to trimming and J lost 6 bases, with 11 bases between them. Germline CDR1 SEHNR, CDR2 FQNEAQ (reference sequence). The CDR3 sequence: CASSPPQANEQFF. The CDR3 DNA reads TGTGCCAGCAGCCCACCCCAGGCCAATGAGCAGTTCTTC.

V gene TRBV9 combines with J gene TRBJ1-4; D might be TRBD1 (6 bases). The V gene lost 5 bases and the J gene lost 4 bases, with 15 bases spanning the gap. The CDR3 consists of 15 residues. Germline V gives CDR1 SGDLS, CDR2 YYNGEE. CDR3 nucleotides: TGTGCCAGCAGTGCCTCGGGGGGCGGTAATGAAAAACTGTTTTTT. Protein sequence: CASSASGGGNEKLFF.

This chain joins TRBV5-5 and TRBJ1-3; D call uncertain. CDR1 is SGHKS and CDR2 is YYEKEE in the germline V gene (reference sequence). The CDR3 totals 16 residues. Trimming removed 1 base from V and 0 bases from J, with 11 bases in between. CDR3 sequence: CASSLLWAPSGNTIYF. The CDR3 DNA reads TGTGCCAGCAGCTTGCTTTGGGCCCCCTCTGGAAACACCATATATTTT.

The chain carries TRBV9 and TRBJ1-6; 7 positions agree with TRBD1. Trimming at V came to 0 bases and at J to 7 bases, leaving 4 bases not matched to a gene. The CDR3 consists of 15 residues. Germline V CDR1 and CDR2: SGDLS, YYNGEE. The CDR3 DNA is TGTGCCAGCAGCGTAGAAGGGACAGCAAATTCACCCCTCCACTTT. Protein: CASSVEGTANSPLHF.

This sequence joins TRBV24-1 and TRBJ2-2; possible D gene TRBD1, 6 bases. V lost 9 bases, J lost 4 bases, and 14 bases lay in between. This CDR3 has 14 residues. The germline CDR1 and CDR2 sequences are KGHDR and SFDVKD. CDR3 DNA: TGTGCCACCGGCGGACAGAGATCCACCGGGGAGCTGTTTTTT. Its translation: CATGGQRSTGELFF.

The chain joins TRBV2 to TRBJ1-4; D is perhaps TRBD1 (6 bases). CDR1 and CDR2 (germline): SNHLY, FYNNEI. The CDR3 has 16 amino acids. V gave up 2 bases and J gave up 2 bases, with 12 bases separating them. The CDR3 bases are TGTGCCAGCAGTGAATGGGGGCGTGATACTAATGAAAAACTGTTTTTT. Translation gives CASSEWGRDTNEKLFF.

Only a few counts were recorded for this clone. J is TRBJ1-2 and V is TRBV30; 8 nucleotides align to TRBD1. Germline V gene sequence: CDR1 GTSNPN, CDR2 SVGIG (reference sequence). This CDR3 spans 14 amino acids. V shed 4 bases, J shed 4 bases, and the junction held 8 bases outside the gene matches. CDR3 bases: TGTGCCTGGACCCGGACAGGGTTTACCTATGGCTACACCTTC. Translation gives CAWTRTGFTYGYTF.

The chain couples TRBV6-5 to TRBJ1-2, with 7 bases identical to TRBD1. The ends lost 7 bases at V and 2 bases at J; junction bases unmatched: 7. CDR1 and CDR2 (germline): MNHEY, SVGAGI. This CDR3 has 14 amino acids. The CDR3 here is CASTDRVHNYGYTF. The CDR3 coding sequence is TGTGCCAGCACAGACAGGGTTCACAACTATGGCTACACCTTC.

A few counts support this clone. This chain connects TRBV6-5 to TRBJ2-2, with TRBD1 matching over 7 bases. Per the germline V gene, CDR1 is MNHEY and CDR2 is SVGAGI. Germline trimming cut 2 bases from V and 2 bases from J; bases unmatched to any gene: 5. This CDR3 has 16 amino acids. The CDR3 DNA is TGTGCCAGCAGTTACGGGGACAGTCCAAACACCGGGGAGCTGTTTTTT. It specifies CASSYGDSPNTGELFF.

V usage is TRBV9 and J usage is TRBJ2-7, with 7 bases aligning to TRBD1. The germline CDR1 and CDR2 sequences are SGDLS and YYNGEE. Trimming removed 4 bases from V and 0 bases from J; junction bases left unmatched: 4. CDR3 size: 14 residues. The chain's CDR3 is CASSPGQSSYEQYF. In DNA, the CDR3 is TGTGCCAGCAGCCCGGGACAGAGCTCCTACGAGCAGTACTTC.

The chain couples TRBV6-5 to TRBJ2-7, with D perhaps matching TRBD2 (6 bases). V lost 6 bases to trimming and J lost 6 bases, with 21 bases between them. This CDR3 has 15 amino acids. Looked up from germline, CDR1 is MNHEY and CDR2 is SVGAGI. For the CDR3, the DNA is TGTGCCAGCAGCTTACAGGAGGGCGTGGGGGGCGAGCAGTACTTC. Translation: CASSLQEGVGGEQYF.

This sequence joins TRBV5-4 and TRBJ2-5; the D gene is possibly TRBD1 (8 bases). The CDR3 runs 16 residues. The V and J ends lost 4 bases and 4 bases respectively, with 20 bases between them. CDR1 is SGHNT and CDR2 is YYREEE in the germline V gene (reference sequence). The CDR3 here is CASSPQGAGRAETQYF. Written as DNA, the CDR3 is TGTGCCAGCAGCCCTCAGGGGGCAGGGAGGGCAGAGACCCAGTACTTC.

The genes are TRBV19 and TRBJ2-1; 10 bases are a match to TRBD2. With V trimmed by 1 base and J by 8 bases, 17 bases remained unmatched. The CDR3 extends over 19 amino acids. Germline V gene data show CDR1 as LNHDA and CDR2 as SQIVND (reference sequence). CDR3 region: CASSIVAASGGQVRHEQFF. The CDR3 coding sequence is TGTGCCAGTAGTATAGTAGCCGCTAGCGGGGGCCAGGTCCGCCATGAGCAGTTCTTC.

V gene TRBV10-3 combines with J gene TRBJ2-3; maybe TRBD2 (5 bases). The CDR3 runs to 15 residues. Trimming stripped 6 bases from V and 0 bases from J, with 13 bases between. CDR1 and CDR2 from the germline V gene are ENHRY and SYGVKD. DNA for the CDR3: TGTGCCATCAGCTACGACTACCCTAGCACAGATACGCAGTATTTT. It specifies CAISYDYPSTDTQYF.

This rearrangement joins TRBV11-1 to TRBJ2-7; 7 positions match TRBD1. The CDR3 extends over 14 amino acids. CDR1 and CDR2 from the germline V gene are SGHAT and FQDESV (reference sequence). V trimming: 1 base; J trimming: 2 bases; junction bases outside the gene matches: 2. The CDR3 DNA reads as TGTGCCAGCAGCTTAGGACAGGGTCCCTACGAGCAGTACTTC. Its translation: CASSLGQGPYEQYF. Full variable domain (missing parts from reference TRBV11-1 and TRBJ2-7): EAEVAQSPRYKITEKSQAVAFWCDPISGHATLYWYRQILGQGPELLVQFQDESVVDDSQLPKDRFSAERLKGVDSTLKIQPAELGDSAMYLCASSLGQGPYEQYFGPGTRLTVT.

V usage is TRBV4-1 and J usage is TRBJ1-4; perhaps TRBD1 as D (5 bases). Per germline, CDR1 MGHRA and CDR2 YSYEKL. Trimming removed 5 bases from V and 5 bases from J, with 15 bases in between. The CDR3 is 15 amino acids. For the CDR3, the DNA is TGCGCCAGCAGCGAGAGCGGGGAGGGGAATGAAAAACTGTTTTTT. Its protein is CASSESGEGNEKLFF.